A selection of T cell receptor beta chains follows, all from one sample in a study of identical twins. Each CDR3 protein is one row after TCRdb ran MiXCR on the 5' RACE reads. The sample lists approximately 490,000 distinct CDR3 sequences, around 24% occurring once. The sample also formed part of further work on yellow fever vaccine responses in identical twins.

Specimen: CD4+ T cells sorted from blood. The receptors originated from a woman between 18 and 29 years old in good health. Each CDR3 is given with its conserved first and last residue. A D gene is named only where the DNA matches it firmly. The size field is filled for only some rows; it gives once, few, many or a size class.

d_gene,abundance,v_gene,len,j_gene,CDR3nt,CDR3aa
-,-,TRBV2,15,TRBJ2-2,TGTGCCAGCAGTGTTGGGCCTACGATCACCGGGGAGCTGTTTTTT,CASSVGPTITGELFF
-,once,TRBV7-9,15,TRBJ2-7,TGTGCCAGCAGCTTACAGGGGTGGGGCTCCTACGAGCAGTACTTC,CASSLQGWGSYEQYF
TRBD1,-,TRBV12-3/TRBV12-4,13,TRBJ1-6,TGTGCCAGCAGGGACAGGGAGAATTCACCCCTCCACTTT,CASRDRENSPLHF
-,few,TRBV29-1,14,TRBJ2-1,TGCAGCTGGGCGGGCCCAGTCCCCACCAATGAGCAGTTCTTC,CSWAGPVPTNEQFF
-,-,TRBV5-1,12,TRBJ2-7,TGCGCCAGCAGCTTGTTACGGGGCGAGCAGTACTTC,CASSLLRGEQYF
-,-,TRBV7-3,15,TRBJ2-7,TGTGCCACCTTTAAAGACGGAAAAAGGCCCTACGAGCAGTACTTC,CATFKDGKRPYEQYF
-,-,TRBV2,15,TRBJ1-6,TGTGCCAGCAGACCAGAAACGGGAGTGGGTTCACCCCTCCACTTT,CASRPETGVGSPLHF
TRBD2,-,TRBV5-1,17,TRBJ2-5,TGCGCCAGCAGCTTGGGGGATAGCGGGAGGCTCCAAGAGACCCAGTACTTC,CASSLGDSGRLQETQYF
-,-,TRBV10-3,16,TRBJ2-3,TGTGCCATCAGTATGGGCCCAAATGGGCTGGGAGATACGCAGTATTTT,CAISMGPNGLGDTQYF
-,-,TRBV3-1,15,TRBJ2-4,TGTGCCAGCAGCCAAGGGGAGGTTTTGTCAAACATTCAGTACTTC,CASSQGEVLSNIQYF
-,many,TRBV6-1,14,TRBJ2-7,TGTGCCAGCAGCAAGGACGGGAGCTCCTACGAGCAGTACTTC,CASSKDGSSYEQYF
-,many,TRBV7-2,16,TRBJ2-4,TGTGCCAGCAGCTTAGGCAGACTGATAGCCAAAAACATTCAGTACTTC,CASSLGRLIAKNIQYF
-,few,TRBV5-1,13,TRBJ1-2,TGCGCCAGCAGCGGCGAGAAGAGCTATGGCTACACCTTC,CASSGEKSYGYTF